The clone carrying this T cell receptor beta chain showed up many times. Its antigen is undetermined. The entry originates in a study of identical twins. Study outcomes and limitations: With abundant cord blood beta clonotypes, insertions were fewer; memory repertoires showed no such pattern. An excess of low generation probability was shown by twin-shared out-of-frame alpha sequences.

TCRdb passed the 5' RACE reads through MiXCR, listing each CDR3 protein once. The table records 200,000 to 250,000 distinct CDR3 sequences, approximately 8% of them present only once. Every one of the donors was a healthy Caucasian. The CDR3 has 10 residues. Per the germline V gene, CDR1 is SQVTM and CDR2 is ANQGSEA. Trimming removed 4 bases from V and 7 bases from J, with 7 bases in between. A further study also used this sample, focusing on yellow fever vaccine responses in identical twins.

The sequence came from a woman aged 18-29 years in good health. This sequence joins TRBV29-1 and TRBJ1-1; D call uncertain. Sample: CD8+ T cells sorted from blood. CDR3 in DNA: TGCAGCGTTGCAAGGGTTGAAGCTTTCTTT. It is translated as CSVARVEAFF. Complete variable domain (other parts from reference TRBV29-1 and TRBJ1-1): SAVISQKPSRDICQRGTSLTIQCQVDSQVTMMFWYRQQPGQSLTLIATANQGSEATYESGFVIDKFPISRPNLTFSTLTVSNMSPEDSSIYLCSVARVEAFFGQGTRLTVV.